This T cell receptor (beta chain) was sequenced during a study of T cells after somatic rescue of genetic block. TCRdb's copy holds only in-frame clones and misses some; the assay was immunoSEQ multiplex PCR. The sample holds 10,000 to 15,000 clones, about 71% seen once. V dropped 0 bases and J dropped 2; count of bases not matched to a gene: 5. The CDR3 consists of 16 residues. The germline V gene encodes CDR1 SGHRS and CDR2 YFSETQ. This receptor was identified in a boy aged 5-17 years. This chain connects TRBV5-1 to TRBJ2-3; TRBD2 matches 8 bases. Sequences were obtained from peripheral blood mononuclear cells (PBMCs). The CDR3 nucleotides read TGCGCCAGCAGCTTGGTACTAGCGGCAGCCACAGATACGCAGTATTTT. This codes for CASSLVLAAATDTQYF. The variable domain in full, with the rest retrieved from reference TRBV5-1 and TRBJ2-3, is KAGVTQTPRYLIKTRGQQVTLSCSPISGHRSVSWYQQTPGQGLQFLFEYFSETQRNKGNFPGRFSGRQFSNSRSEMNVSTLELGDSALYLCASSLVLAAATDTQYFGPGTRLTVL.